This is a list of T cell receptor beta chains from one sample in a study of siplizumab effects on memory and regulatory T cells. Clones were sequenced by immunoSEQ multiplex PCR, and TCRdb holds only the in-frame ones, with some missing. Of 110,000 or so clones in the sample, 92% were seen once. The sample taken for sequencing was Tregs sorted from blood. All receptors come from a human donor in good health. The CDR3 runs from the conserved cysteine through the conserved F or W. D genes are given only for firm matches. A row's size may be missing; if present it is once, few, many or a size class.

v_gene	j_gene	d_gene	abundance	len	CDR3aa	CDR3nt
TRBV6-1	TRBJ1-2	NA	NA	13	CASSDREDRGYTF	TGTGCCAGCAGTGACAGGGAGGACCGTGGCTACACCTTC
TRBV11-3	TRBJ1-3	NA	NA	15	CASSLNSHSGNTIYF	TGTGCCAGCAGCTTAAACAGCCACTCTGGAAACACCATATATTTT
TRBV7-9	TRBJ2-5	TRBD1	NA	16	CASSLYGTGYQETQYF	TGTGCCAGCAGCTTATACGGGACAGGGTACCAAGAGACCCAGTACTTC
TRBV19	TRBJ1-1	NA	NA	16	CASSIRAGLKRTEAFF	TGTGCCAGTAGTATTCGCGCGGGCCTGAAGAGGACTGAAGCTTTCTTT
TRBV14	TRBJ2-1	TRBD2	once	16	CASSQDVAGDGYEQFF	TGTGCCAGCAGCCAAGATGTAGCGGGAGATGGCTATGAGCAGTTCTTC
TRBV5-1	TRBJ2-7	NA	NA	15	CASSPQTADSYEQYF	TGCGCCAGCAGTCCTCAGACAGCGGACTCCTACGAGCAGTACTTC
TRBV4-1	TRBJ1-1	NA	NA	16	CASSQNQARGNTEAFF	TGCGCCAGCAGCCAAAACCAGGCGCGAGGGAACACTGAAGCTTTCTTT
TRBV5-1	TRBJ2-1	TRBD2	once	17	CASSSSGTSGGYNEQFF	TGCGCCAGCAGCTCATCGGGGACTAGCGGGGGCTACAATGAGCAGTTCTTC
TRBV5-1	TRBJ2-1	NA	once	15	CASSLGAGTNNEQFF	TGCGCCAGCAGCTTGGGGGCGGGGACGAACAATGAGCAGTTCTTC
TRBV7-9	TRBJ1-2	TRBD1	NA	16	CASSDPRGTGGAGYTF	TGTGCCAGCAGCGACCCCCGGGGGACAGGGGGCGCGGGTTACACCTTC
TRBV15	TRBJ2-2	NA	NA	14	CATSRDKNTGELFF	TGTGCCACCAGCAGGGACAAGAACACCGGGGAGCTGTTTTTT
TRBV5-4	TRBJ2-3	TRBD2	NA	16	CASSARLAGPTDTQYF	TGTGCCAGCAGCGCCCGACTAGCGGGACCCACAGATACGCAGTATTTT
TRBV18	TRBJ2-1	TRBD1	NA	16	CASSLPGGSTYNEQFF	TGTGCCAGCTCACTCCCAGGGGGCTCAACCTACAATGAGCAGTTCTTC
TRBV15	TRBJ1-3	NA	NA	16	CATSSRQDRQRNTIYF	TGTGCCACCAGCAGCAGGCAGGACAGACAGAGGAACACCATATATTTT
TRBV18	TRBJ2-3	NA	once	13	CASSGASTDTQYF	TGTGCCAGCTCAGGGGCAAGCACAGATACGCAGTATTTT
TRBV4-2	TRBJ1-3	TRBD1	NA	17	CASSRNPGQGKKNTIYF	TGTGCCAGCAGCCGAAATCCGGGACAGGGGAAAAAAAACACCATATATTTT
TRBV6-1	TRBJ1-1	NA	NA	15	CASSEIGRLATEAFF	TGTGCCAGCAGTGAAATTGGCCGACTGGCGACTGAAGCTTTCTTT
TRBV6-1	TRBJ1-2	NA	NA	15	CASSEYPDSLYGYTF	TGTGCCAGCAGTGAATACCCAGACAGTCTCTATGGCTACACCTTC
TRBV2	TRBJ2-7	NA	NA	11	CASSVYEEQYF	TGTGCCAGCAGCGTTTATGAAGAGCAGTACTTC
TRBV7-2	TRBJ2-1	NA	NA	11	CASSKSDEQFF	TGTGCCAGCAGCAAGTCGGATGAGCAGTTCTTC
TRBV28	TRBJ2-1	NA	NA	15	CAILGAGEGANEQFF	TGTGCCATCTTGGGGGCGGGAGAGGGGGCCAATGAGCAGTTCTTC
TRBV27	TRBJ2-3	TRBD2	NA	17	CASSLGGLAGFTDTQYF	TGTGCCAGCAGTTTAGGAGGACTAGCGGGGTTCACAGATACGCAGTATTTT
TRBV28	TRBJ1-1	NA	NA	17	CASSLSVLIAVNTEAFF	TGTGCCAGCAGTTTATCGGTATTAATAGCGGTGAACACTGAAGCTTTCTTT
TRBV29-1	TRBJ2-4	TRBD2	NA	13	CSVVLPGGPIQYF	TGCAGCGTTGTTCTACCGGGAGGGCCAATTCAGTACTTC
TRBV29-1	TRBJ2-3	NA	NA	12	CSVRGGADTQYF	TGCAGCGTGAGGGGGGGCGCAGATACGCAGTATTTT
TRBV5-4	TRBJ1-1	NA	NA	15	CASSLQGNLNTEAFF	TGTGCCAGCAGTTTGCAGGGGAACTTGAACACTGAAGCTTTCTTT
TRBV5-4	TRBJ2-7	NA	NA	14	CASSLAGGTYEQYF	TGTGCCAGCAGCTTGGCAGGGGGGACCTACGAGCAGTACTTC
TRBV5-6	TRBJ2-7	NA	NA	14	CASSRDEGSYEQYF	TGTGCCAGCTCCCGGGATGAAGGCTCCTACGAGCAGTACTTC
TRBV5-1	TRBJ1-2	NA	few	12	CASKGENYGYTF	TGCGCCAGCAAAGGGGAAAACTATGGCTACACCTTC
TRBV5-1	TRBJ2-1	TRBD2	NA	15	CASSLDSGSYNEQFF	TGCGCCAGCAGCTTGGACAGCGGGAGCTACAATGAGCAGTTCTTC
TRBV7-2	TRBJ2-7	NA	NA	15	CASSLDLGAAYEQYF	TGTGCCAGCAGCTTAGATCTGGGGGCGGCTTACGAGCAGTACTTC
TRBV6-1	TRBJ1-2	NA	NA	10	CASSERGYTF	TGTGCCAGCAGTGAAAGGGGCTACACCTTC
TRBV27	TRBJ2-1	NA	NA	10	CASSSFLGFF	TGTGCCAGCAGTTCGTTTCTAGGGTTCTTC
TRBV4-1	TRBJ1-1	NA	NA	17	CASSPYLFSGFNTEAFF	TGCGCCAGCAGCCCCTATTTATTTTCGGGGTTCAACACTGAAGCTTTCTTT